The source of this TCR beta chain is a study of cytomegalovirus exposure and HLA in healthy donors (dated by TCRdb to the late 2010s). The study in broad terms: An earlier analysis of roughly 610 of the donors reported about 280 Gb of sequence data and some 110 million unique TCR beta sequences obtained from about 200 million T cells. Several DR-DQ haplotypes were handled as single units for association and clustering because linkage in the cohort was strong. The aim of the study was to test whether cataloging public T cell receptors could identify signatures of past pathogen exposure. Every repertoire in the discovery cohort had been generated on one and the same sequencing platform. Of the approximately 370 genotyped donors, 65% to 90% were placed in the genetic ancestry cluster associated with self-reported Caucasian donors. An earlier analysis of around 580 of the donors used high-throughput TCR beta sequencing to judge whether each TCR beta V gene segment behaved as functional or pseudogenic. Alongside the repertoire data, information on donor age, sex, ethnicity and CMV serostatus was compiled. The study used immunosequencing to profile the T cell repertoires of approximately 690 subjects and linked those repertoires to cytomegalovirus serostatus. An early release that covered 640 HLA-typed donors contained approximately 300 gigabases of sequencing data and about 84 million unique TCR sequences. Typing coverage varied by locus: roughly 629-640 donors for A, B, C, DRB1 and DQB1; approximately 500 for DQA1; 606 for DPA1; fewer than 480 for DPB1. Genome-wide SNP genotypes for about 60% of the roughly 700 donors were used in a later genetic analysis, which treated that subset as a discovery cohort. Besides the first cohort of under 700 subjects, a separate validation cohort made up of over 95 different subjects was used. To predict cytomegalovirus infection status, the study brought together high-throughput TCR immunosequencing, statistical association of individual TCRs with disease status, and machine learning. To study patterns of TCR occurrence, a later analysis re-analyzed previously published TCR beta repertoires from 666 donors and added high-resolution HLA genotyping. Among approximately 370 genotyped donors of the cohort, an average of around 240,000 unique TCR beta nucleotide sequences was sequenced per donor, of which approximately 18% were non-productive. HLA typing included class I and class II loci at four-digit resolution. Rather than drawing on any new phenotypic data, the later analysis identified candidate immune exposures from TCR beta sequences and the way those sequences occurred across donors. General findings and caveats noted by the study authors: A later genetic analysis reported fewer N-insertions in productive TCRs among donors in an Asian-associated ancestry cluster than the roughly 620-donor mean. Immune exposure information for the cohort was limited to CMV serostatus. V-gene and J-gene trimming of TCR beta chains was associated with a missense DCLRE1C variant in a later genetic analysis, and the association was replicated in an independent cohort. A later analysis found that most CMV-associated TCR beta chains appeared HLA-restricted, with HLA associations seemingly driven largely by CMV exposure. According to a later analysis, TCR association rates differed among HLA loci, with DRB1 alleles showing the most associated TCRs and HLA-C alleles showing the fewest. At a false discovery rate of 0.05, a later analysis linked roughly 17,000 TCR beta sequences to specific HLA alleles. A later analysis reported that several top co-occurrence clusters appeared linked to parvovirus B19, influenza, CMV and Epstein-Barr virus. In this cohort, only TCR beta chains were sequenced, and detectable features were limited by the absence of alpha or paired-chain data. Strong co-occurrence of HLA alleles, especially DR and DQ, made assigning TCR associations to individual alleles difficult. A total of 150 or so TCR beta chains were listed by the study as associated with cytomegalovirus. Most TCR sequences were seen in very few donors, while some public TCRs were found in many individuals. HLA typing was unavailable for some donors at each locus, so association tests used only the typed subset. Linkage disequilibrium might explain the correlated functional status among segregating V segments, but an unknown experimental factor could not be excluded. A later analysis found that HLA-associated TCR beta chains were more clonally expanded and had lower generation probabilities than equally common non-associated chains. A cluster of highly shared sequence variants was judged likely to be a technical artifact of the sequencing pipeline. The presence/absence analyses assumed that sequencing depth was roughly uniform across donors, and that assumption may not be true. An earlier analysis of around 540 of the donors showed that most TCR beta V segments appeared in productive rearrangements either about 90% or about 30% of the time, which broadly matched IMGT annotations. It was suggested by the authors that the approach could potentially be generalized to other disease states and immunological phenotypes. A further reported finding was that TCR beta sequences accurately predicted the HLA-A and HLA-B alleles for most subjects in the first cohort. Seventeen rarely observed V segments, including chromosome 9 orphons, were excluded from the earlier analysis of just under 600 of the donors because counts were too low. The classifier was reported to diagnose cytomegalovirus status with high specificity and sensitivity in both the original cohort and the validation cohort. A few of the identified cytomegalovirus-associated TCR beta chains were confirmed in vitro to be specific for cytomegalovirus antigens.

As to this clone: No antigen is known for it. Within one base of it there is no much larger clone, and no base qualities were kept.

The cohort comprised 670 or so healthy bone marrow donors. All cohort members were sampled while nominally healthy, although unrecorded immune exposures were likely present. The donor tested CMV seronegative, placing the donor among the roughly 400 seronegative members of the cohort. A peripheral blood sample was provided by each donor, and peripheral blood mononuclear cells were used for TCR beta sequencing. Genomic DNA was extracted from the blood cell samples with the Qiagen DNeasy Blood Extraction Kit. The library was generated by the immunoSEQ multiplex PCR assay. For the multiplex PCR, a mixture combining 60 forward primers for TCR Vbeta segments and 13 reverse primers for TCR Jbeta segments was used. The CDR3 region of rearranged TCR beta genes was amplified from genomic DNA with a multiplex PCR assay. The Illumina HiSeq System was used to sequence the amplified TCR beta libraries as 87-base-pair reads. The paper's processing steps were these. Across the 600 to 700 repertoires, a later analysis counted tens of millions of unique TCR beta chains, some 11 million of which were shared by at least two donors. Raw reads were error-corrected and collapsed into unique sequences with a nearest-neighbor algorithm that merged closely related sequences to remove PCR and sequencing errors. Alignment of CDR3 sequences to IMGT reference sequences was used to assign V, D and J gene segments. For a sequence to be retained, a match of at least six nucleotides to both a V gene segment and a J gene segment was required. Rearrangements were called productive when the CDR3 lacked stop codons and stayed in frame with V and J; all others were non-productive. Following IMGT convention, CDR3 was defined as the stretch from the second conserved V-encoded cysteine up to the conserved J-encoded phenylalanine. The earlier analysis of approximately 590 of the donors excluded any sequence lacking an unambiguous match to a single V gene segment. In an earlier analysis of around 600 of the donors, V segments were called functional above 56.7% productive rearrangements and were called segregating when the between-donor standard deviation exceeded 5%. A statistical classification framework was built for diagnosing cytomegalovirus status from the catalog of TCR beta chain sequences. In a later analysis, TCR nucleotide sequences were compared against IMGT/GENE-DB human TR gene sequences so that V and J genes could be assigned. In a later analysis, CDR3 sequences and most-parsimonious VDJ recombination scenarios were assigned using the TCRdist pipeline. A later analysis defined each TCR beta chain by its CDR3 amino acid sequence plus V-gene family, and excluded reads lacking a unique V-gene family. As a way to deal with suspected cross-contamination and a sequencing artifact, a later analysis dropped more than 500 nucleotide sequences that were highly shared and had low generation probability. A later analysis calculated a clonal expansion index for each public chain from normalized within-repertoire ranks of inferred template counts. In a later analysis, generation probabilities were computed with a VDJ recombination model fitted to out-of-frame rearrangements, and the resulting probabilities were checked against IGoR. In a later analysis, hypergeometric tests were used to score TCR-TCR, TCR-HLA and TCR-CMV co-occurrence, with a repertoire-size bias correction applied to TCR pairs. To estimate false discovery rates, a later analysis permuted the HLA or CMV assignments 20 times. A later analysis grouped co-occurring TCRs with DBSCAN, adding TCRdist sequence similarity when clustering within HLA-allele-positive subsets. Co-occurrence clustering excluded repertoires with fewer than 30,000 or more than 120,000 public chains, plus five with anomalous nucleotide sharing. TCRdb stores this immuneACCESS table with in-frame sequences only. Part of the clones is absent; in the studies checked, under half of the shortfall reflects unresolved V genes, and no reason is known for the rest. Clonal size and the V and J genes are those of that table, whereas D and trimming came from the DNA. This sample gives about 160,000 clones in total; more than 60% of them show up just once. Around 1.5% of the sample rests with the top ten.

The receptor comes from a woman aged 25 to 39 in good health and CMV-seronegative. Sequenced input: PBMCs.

Here the CDR3 is given as CASSSRGVIETQYF. Here is the DNA: TGTGCCAGCAGTTCGCGGGGTGTAATTGAGACCCAGTACTTC. Recombination joined TRBV6-6 with TRBJ2-5; 6 matching bases give a weak D call of TRBD2. Sequences MNHNY (CDR1) and SVGAGI (CDR2) are obtained from the germline V gene (reference sequence). V is reduced by 4 bases and J by 5 bases, leaving a spacing of 14 bases between them. Measured from the cysteine to the phenylalanine, the CDR3 is 14 residues long. Just CDR3 DNA is preserved here, 42 bases in frame from base 1.